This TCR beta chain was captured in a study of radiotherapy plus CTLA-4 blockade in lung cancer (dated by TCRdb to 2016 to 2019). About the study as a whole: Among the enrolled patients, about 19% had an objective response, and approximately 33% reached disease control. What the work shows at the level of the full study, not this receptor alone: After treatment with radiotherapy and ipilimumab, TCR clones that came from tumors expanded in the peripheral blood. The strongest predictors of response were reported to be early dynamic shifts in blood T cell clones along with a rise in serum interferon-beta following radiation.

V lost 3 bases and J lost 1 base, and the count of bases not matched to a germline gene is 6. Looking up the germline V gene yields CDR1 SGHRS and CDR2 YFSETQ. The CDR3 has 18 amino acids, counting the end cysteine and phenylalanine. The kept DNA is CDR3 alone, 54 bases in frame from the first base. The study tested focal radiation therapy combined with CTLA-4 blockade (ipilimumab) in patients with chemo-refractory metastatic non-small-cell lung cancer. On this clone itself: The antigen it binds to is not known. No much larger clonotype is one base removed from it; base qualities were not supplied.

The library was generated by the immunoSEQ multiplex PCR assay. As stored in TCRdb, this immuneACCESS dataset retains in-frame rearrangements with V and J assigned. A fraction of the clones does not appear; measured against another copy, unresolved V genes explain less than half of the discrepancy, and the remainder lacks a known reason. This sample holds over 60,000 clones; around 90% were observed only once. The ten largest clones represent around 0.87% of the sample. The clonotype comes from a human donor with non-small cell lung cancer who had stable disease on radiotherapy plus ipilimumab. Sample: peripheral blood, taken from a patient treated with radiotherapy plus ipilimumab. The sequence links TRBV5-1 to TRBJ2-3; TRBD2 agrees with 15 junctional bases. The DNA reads TGCGCCAGCAGCTCAGGACTAGCGGGGGGGCCGGGCACAGATACGCAGTATTTT. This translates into CASSSGLAGGPGTDTQYF.